This T cell receptor beta chain was obtained from a study of technical replicates of blood from a few donors. Profiling relied on immunoSEQ multiplex PCR, and the TCRdb table lists in-frame clones only, not all of them. This sample has around 92,000 clones; nearly 97% occur once, and the top ten carry just over 0.2%. Sequencing used T cells isolated from PBMCs. The receptor's source is a human donor in good health.

The CDR3: CASHMGGVSSNEQFF. The CDR3 nucleotides read TGTGCCAGCCATATGGGGGGGGTTTCGAGTAATGAGCAGTTCTTC. The V gene is TRBV7-9, the J gene TRBJ2-1; 7 nucleotides match TRBD2. Unmatched junction bases numbered 14, after V lost 8 bases and J lost 7 bases. The germline CDR1 and CDR2 sequences are SEHNR and FQNEAQ (reference sequence). The CDR3 loop spans 15 amino acids.